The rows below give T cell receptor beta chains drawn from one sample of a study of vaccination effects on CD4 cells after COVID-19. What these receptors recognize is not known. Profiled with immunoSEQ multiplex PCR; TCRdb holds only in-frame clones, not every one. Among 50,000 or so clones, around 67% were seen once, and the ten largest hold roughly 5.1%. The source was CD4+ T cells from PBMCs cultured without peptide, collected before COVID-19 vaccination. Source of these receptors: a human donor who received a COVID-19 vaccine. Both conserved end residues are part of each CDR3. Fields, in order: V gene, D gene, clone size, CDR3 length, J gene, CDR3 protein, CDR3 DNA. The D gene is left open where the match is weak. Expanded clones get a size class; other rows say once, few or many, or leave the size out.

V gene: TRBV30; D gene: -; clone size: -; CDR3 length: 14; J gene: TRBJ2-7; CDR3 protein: CAWSVRGGSYEQYF; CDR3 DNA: TGTGCCTGGAGTGTAAGGGGGGGCTCCTACGAGCAGTACTTC
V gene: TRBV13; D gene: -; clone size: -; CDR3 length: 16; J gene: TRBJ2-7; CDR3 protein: CASSLGAVPGVYEQYF; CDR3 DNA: TGTGCCAGCAGCTTAGGGGCGGTGCCAGGGGTCTACGAGCAGTACTTC
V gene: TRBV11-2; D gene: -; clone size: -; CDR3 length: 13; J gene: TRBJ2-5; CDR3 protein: CASSLEGSGTQYF; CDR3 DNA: TGTGCCAGCAGCTTAGAGGGGTCGGGGACCCAGTACTTC
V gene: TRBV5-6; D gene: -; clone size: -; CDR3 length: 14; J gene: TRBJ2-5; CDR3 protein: CASSLGAHQETQYF; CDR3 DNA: TGTGCCAGCAGCTTGGGGGCACACCAAGAGACCCAGTACTTC
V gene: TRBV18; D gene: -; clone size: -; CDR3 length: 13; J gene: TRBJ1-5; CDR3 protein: CASSLNSNQPQHF; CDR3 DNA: TGTGCCAGCTCACTCAATAGCAATCAGCCCCAGCATTTT
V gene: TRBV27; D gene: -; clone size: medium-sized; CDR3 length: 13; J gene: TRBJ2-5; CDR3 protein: CASPPSLQETQYF; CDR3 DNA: TGTGCCAGCCCTCCCTCCCTCCAAGAGACCCAGTACTTC
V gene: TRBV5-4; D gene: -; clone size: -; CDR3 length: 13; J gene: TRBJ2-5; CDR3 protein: CASSSGTEETQYF; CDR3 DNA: TGTGCCAGCAGCTCCGGGACGGAAGAGACCCAGTACTTC
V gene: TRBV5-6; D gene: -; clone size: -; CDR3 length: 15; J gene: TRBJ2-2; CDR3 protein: CASSFQGRGTGELFF; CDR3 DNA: TGTGCCAGCAGCTTCCAGGGGCGCGGGACCGGGGAGCTGTTTTTT
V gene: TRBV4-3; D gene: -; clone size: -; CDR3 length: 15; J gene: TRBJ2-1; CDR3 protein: CASSLTDTSYNEQFF; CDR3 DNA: TGCGCCAGCAGCCTGACCGATACCTCCTACAATGAGCAGTTCTTC
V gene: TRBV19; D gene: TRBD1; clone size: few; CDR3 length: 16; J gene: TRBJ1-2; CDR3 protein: CASSTRTGGRNYGYTF; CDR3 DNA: TGTGCCAGTAGTACCAGGACAGGGGGCAGGAACTATGGCTACACCTTC
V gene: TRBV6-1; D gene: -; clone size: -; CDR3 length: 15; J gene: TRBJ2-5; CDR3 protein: CASSDFLAGQETQYF; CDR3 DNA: TGTGCCAGCAGTGATTTCCTAGCCGGGCAAGAGACCCAGTACTTC
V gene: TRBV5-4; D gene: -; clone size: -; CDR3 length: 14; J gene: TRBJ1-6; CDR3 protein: CASSLVADNSPLHF; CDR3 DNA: TGTGCCAGCAGCTTGGTGGCGGATAATTCACCCCTCCACTTT
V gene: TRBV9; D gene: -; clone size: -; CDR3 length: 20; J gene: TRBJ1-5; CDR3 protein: CASSVVHQGEGTIGNQPQHF; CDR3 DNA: TGTGCCAGCAGCGTAGTACATCAGGGAGAGGGGACTATTGGCAATCAGCCCCAGCATTTT
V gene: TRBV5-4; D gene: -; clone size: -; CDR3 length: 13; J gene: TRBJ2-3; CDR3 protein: CASSLYSEDTQYF; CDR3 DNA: TGTGCCAGCAGCTTGTACTCCGAAGATACGCAGTATTTT
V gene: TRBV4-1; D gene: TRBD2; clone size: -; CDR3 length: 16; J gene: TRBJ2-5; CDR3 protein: CASSQGVAGGQETQYF; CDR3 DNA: TGCGCCAGCAGCCAAGGGGTAGCGGGAGGCCAAGAGACCCAGTACTTC
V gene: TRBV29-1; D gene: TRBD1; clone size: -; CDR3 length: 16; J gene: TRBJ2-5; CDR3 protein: CSVEGGQGAIEETQYF; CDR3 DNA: TGCAGCGTTGAAGGAGGGCAGGGGGCAATCGAAGAGACCCAGTACTTC
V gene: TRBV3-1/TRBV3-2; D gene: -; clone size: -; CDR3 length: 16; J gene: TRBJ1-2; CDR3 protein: CASSQDHRTPYYGYTF; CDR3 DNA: TGTGCCAGCAGCCAAGATCACAGGACACCTTACTATGGCTACACCTTC
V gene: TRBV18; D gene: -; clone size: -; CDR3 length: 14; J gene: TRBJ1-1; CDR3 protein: CASSPSGANTEAFF; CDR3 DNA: TGTGCCAGCTCACCGTCAGGGGCCAACACTGAAGCTTTCTTT
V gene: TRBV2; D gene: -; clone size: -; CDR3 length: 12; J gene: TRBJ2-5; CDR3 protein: CARGRPGETQYF; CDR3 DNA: TGTGCCAGGGGACGGCCCGGGGAGACCCAGTACTTC
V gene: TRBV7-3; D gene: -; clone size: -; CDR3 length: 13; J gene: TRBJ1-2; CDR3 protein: CASGTGGASGYTF; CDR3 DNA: TGTGCCAGCGGGACGGGGGGCGCGTCTGGCTACACCTTC
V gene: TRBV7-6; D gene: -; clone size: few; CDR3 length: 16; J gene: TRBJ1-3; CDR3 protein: CASSTIQGSPGNTIYF; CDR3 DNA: TGTGCCAGCAGCACCATCCAAGGGTCACCTGGAAACACCATATATTTT
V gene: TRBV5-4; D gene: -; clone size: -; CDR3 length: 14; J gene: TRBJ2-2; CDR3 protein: CASSQDVNTGELFF; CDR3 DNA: TGTGCCAGCAGTCAGGACGTGAACACCGGGGAGCTGTTTTTT
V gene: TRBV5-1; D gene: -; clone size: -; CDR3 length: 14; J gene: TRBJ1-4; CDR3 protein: CASSGQSGSEKLFF; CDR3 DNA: TGCGCCAGCAGCGGTCAATCTGGGAGTGAAAAACTGTTTTTT
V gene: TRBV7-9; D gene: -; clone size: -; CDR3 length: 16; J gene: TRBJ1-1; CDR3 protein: CASSLRPGTRNTEAFF; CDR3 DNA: TGTGCCAGCAGCTTACGCCCCGGGACGAGGAACACTGAAGCTTTCTTT